This entry is about one TCR beta chain. This sample is drawn from a study of T cell responses to AZD1222 COVID-19 vaccine. CDR1 is WNHNN and CDR2 is SYGVQD in the germline V gene (reference sequence). V lost 4 bases and J lost 5; bases outside the gene matches: 9. CDR3 length: 15 amino acids. Assay: immunoSEQ multiplex PCR; the TCRdb copy retains only in-frame clones and omits some. The sample carries roughly 150,000 clones, approximately 91% recorded once. The TCR was taken from an adult who received the AZD1222 COVID-19 vaccine. The chain uses TRBV10-1 and TRBJ2-5; 8 bases are a match to TRBD2. The sequencing used peripheral blood, collected 28 days after the second AZD1222 dose. The CDR3 loop is CASSVSSGSGETQYF. CDR3 DNA: TGCGCCAGCAGTGTGTCTAGCGGGTCGGGGGAGACCCAGTACTTC.